The T cell receptor beta chain described here comes from a study of early T cells in non-severe SARS-CoV-2 infection. Study overall: Sequencing of bulk RNA from unsorted whole blood was done, without chain pairing.

Each single cDNA molecule received a unique molecular identifier. From the 5' RACE reads, TCRdb called clonotypes with MiXCR, one entry per CDR3 protein. The sample yields some 48,000 distinct CDR3 sequences, about 13% seen once. Study outcomes and limitations: The study's VDJdb matching favored anti-spike CD8 responses and missed private and CD4 specificities.

This clonotype was counted ten times or more. Its antigen is undetermined. This receptor was identified in an adult who was a healthcare worker with PCR-confirmed SARS-CoV-2 infection or an uninfected control (not recorded which). The material sequenced was whole blood.

This chain's CDR3 is CASSLVLPANEQFF. Written as DNA, the CDR3 is TGCGCCAGCAGCTTGGTTTTGCCCGCCAATGAGCAGTTCTTC. The chain combines TRBV5-1 with TRBJ2-1; no clear D. This CDR3 has 14 amino acids. Trimming took 0 bases from V and 6 from J, leaving 10 bases between them. Germline-derived CDR1 and CDR2 are SGHRS and YFSETQ.